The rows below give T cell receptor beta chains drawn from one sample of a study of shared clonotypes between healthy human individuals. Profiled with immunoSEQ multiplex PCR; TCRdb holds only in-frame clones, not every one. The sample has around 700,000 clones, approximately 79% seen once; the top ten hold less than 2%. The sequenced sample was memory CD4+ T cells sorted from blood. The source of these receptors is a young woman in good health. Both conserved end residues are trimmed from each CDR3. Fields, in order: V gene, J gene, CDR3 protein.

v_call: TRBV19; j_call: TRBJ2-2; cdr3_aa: ASTVDRANTGELF
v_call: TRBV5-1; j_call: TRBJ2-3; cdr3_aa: ASMPLGLVTSIDTQY
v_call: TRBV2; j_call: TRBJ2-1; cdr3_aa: ASSEIAGGPGEQF
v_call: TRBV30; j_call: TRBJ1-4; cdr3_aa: AWSKGQGLF
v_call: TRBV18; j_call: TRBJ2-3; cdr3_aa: ASSPSPAGDTQY
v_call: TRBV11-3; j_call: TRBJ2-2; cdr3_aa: ASSSGQTNTGELF
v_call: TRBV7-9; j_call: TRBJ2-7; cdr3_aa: ASSFGNSGAYEQY
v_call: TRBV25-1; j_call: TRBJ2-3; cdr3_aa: ASSPPVGLLAPDTQY
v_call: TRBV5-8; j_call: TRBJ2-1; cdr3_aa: ASSLQVFYNEQF
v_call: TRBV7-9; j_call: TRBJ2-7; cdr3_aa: ASSLDLGQGLYEQY
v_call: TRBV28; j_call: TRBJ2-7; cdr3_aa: ASSITGVRVHEQY
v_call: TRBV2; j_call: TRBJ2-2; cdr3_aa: ASSPPTSGSNGGELF
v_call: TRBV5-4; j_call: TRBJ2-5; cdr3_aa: ASSFGTNLGETQY
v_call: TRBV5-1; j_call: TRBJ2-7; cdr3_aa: ASSLGLAGIYEQY
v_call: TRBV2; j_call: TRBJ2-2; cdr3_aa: ASSLNGVTGELF
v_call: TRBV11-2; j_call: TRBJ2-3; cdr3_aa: ASSFVADTQY
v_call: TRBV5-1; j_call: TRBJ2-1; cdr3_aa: ASSLSRSNEQF